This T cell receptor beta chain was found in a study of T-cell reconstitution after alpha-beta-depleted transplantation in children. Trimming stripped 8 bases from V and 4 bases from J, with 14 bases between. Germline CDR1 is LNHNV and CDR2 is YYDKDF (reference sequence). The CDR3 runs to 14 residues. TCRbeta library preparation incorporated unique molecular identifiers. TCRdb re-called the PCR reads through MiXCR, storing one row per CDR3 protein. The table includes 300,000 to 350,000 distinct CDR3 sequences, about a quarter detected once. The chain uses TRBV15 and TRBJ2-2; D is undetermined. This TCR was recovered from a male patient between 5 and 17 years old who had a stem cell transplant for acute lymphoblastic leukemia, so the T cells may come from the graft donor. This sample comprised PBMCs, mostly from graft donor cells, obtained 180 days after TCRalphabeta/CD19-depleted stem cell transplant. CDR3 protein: CATRVYIGTGELFF. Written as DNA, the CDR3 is TGTGCCACCCGAGTATACATCGGCACCGGGGAGCTGTTTTTT.